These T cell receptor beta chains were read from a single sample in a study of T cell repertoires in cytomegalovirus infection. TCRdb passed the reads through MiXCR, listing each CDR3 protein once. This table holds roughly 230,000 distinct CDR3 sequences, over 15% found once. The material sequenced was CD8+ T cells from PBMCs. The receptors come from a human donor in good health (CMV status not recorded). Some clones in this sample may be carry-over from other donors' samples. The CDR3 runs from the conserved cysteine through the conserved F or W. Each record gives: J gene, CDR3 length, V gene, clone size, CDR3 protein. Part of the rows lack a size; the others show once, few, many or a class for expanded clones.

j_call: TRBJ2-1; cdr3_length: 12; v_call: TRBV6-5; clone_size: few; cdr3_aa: CASSFRDNEQFF
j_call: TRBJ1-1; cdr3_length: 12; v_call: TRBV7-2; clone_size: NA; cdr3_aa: CATLPKNTEAFF
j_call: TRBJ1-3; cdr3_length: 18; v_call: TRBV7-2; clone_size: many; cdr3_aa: CASSPRRTGDVSGNTIYF
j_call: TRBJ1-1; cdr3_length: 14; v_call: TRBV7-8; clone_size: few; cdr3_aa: CASSPGPPNTEAFF
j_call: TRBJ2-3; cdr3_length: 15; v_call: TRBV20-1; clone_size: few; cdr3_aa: CSARLAGGSTDTQYF
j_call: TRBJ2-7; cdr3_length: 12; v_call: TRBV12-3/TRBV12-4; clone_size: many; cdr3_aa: CASSPGTYEQYF
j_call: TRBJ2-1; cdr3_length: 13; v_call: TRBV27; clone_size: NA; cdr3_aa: CASSNLSGGPQFF
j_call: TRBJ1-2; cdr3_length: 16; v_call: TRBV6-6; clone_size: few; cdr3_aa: CASSYTPGQGLVGYTF
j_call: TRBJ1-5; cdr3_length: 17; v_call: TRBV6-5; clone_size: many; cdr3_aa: CASRRTGGTYSNQPQHF
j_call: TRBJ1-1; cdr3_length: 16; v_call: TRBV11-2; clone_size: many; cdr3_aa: CASSLTGAPGNTEAFF
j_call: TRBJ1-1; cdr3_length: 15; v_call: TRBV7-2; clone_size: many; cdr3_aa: CASIQWRGGNTEAFF
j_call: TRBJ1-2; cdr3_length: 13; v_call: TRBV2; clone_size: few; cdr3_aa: CASSATGYYGYTF
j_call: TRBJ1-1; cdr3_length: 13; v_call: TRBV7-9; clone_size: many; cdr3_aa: CASRSGGNTEAFF
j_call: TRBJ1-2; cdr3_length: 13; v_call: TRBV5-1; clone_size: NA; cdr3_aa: CASSSDTSWGYTF
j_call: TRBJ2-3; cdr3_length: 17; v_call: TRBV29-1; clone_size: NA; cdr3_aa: CSVSLRGGLMDTDTQYF
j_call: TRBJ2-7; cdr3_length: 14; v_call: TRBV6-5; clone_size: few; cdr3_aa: CASSYSSTGGEQYF
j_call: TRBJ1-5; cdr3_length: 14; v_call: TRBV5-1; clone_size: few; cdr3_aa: CASSLESGGQPQHF
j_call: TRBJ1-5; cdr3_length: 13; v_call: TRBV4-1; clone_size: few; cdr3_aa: CASSLSRDQPQHF
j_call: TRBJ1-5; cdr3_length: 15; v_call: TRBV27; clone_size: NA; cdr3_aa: CASSKGPVEGQPQHF
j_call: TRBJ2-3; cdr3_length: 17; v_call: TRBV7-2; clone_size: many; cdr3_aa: CASSLGAGWGGTDTQYF
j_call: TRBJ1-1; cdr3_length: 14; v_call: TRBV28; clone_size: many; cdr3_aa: CATKDVGWGTEAFF
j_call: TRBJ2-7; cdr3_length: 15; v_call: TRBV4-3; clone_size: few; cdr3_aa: CASSHLRTSGYEQYF
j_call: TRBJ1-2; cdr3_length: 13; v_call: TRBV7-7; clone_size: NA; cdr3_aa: CASSPDPFYGYTF
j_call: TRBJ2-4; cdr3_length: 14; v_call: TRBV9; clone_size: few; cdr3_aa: CASSNSGDKNIQYF
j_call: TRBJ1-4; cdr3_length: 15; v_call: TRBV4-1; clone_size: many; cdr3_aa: CASSQEGTFNEKLFF
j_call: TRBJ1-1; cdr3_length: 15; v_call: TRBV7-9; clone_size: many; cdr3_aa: CASSLGTNPNTEAFF